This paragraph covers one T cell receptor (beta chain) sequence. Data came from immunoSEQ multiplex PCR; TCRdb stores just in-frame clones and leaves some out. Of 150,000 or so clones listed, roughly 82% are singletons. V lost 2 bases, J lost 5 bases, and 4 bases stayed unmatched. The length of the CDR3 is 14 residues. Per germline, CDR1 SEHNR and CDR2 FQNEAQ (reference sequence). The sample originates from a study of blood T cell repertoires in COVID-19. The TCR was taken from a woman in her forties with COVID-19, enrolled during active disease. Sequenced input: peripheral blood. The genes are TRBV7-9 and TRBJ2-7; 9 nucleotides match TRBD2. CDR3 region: CASSLLAGNHEQYV. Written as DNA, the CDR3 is TGTGCCAGCAGCTTACTAGCGGGGAACCACGAGCAGTACGTC.